What follows describes a single T cell receptor beta chain. What antigen it recognizes has not been identified. No much larger clone is present one base from it, and per-base qualities are unavailable. Collaborating institutions collected whole blood in K2EDTA tubes following their own protocols. Collaborator samples were shipped for TCRbeta analysis as frozen whole blood, isolated PBMCs, or DNA extracted from either sample type. These data belong to a study of blood T cell repertoires in COVID-19 (TCRdb year 2020). With respect to the entire study: Samples covering the acute and convalescent phases of COVID-19 were provided by collaborators in the United States, Italy and Spain. A freely available public database, intended as a resource for researchers studying the immune response to SARS-CoV-2, is where the repertoires were released. Subjects who had been exposed to COVID-19, were actively infected with it, or had recovered from it provided the deeply sampled blood TCRbeta repertoires that made up the dataset. Where HLA class I and class II types were available, the types were taken from metadata supplied by the sample provider, not from assay-based typing. The samples were drawn from the first 160 participants of the ongoing ImmuneRACE study and from 1,254 subjects provided by 6 global collaborators. The material from the prospective study consisted of cDNA or gDNA derived from T cells, B-cell-depleted T cells, or PBMCs. A de-identified subject ID, COVID-19 status, age in years and sex were almost always included in the sample metadata.

At the junction V is shortened by 5 bases and J by 7 bases; bases outside the gene matches: 6. The germline V gene encodes CDR1 MDHEN and CDR2 SYDVKM. Measured from the cysteine to the phenylalanine, the CDR3 is 15 residues long. Just the 45-base CDR3 DNA is kept, in frame starting at base 1. Here is what the overall study found, with its caveats: The amount of clinical and demographic metadata varied by source and participant and was provided uncurated.

The immunoSEQ Assay, a bias-controlled multiplex PCR, was used to amplify TCRbeta CDR3 regions from genomic DNA. In the authors' own workflow: Within the assay, amplification of reference gene primers was used to estimate how many nucleated cells each sample contained. To quantify the absolute abundance of each unique TCRbeta CDR3 rearrangement, sequence reads were collapsed and filtered. Productive Simpson clonality was computed per sample as the square root of Simpson's diversity index over productive rearrangements. TCRdb holds this immuneACCESS table with in-frame rearrangements only. Some clones are missing; in checked studies, unresolved V genes explain under half, and the rest has no known cause. V, J and clone size were drawn from that table, and D and trimming were deduced from the DNA. Within this sample are approximately 200,000 clones, with 85% to 90% of them counted one time only. Roughly 2.9% of the sample goes to the ten largest clones.

The rearranged chain carries TRBV28 and TRBJ1-4; 11 junctional bases match TRBD1. The sequencing input was peripheral blood. The clonotype originates from a woman aged 25 to 39 with active or convalescent COVID-19. Read as DNA, the sequence is TGTGCCAGCAGTCACGCCGGGACAGGGGGTGAAAAACTGTTTTTT. Translation gives CASSHAGTGGEKLFF.